The next 27 T cell receptor beta chains were all read from a single sample in a study of T cells in localized non-small cell lung cancer (TCRdb year 2020). Library construction relied on the immunoSEQ multiplex PCR assay. Sourced from immuneACCESS, this table was stored by TCRdb with only in-frame sequences that have V and J called. A share of the clones is absent; for the studies checked, an unresolved V gene accounts for under half, and the remainder has no known explanation. Across this sample there are roughly 32,000 clones, with roughly 87% seen only once. The top ten clones comprise approximately 4% of the sample. The sequencing used peripheral blood mononuclear cells, collected before any cancer treatment. All receptors derive from a woman aged 35 to 69 with stage III lung adenocarcinoma.

This rearrangement joins TRBV18 to TRBJ2-7; a weak D match, TRBD2 (6 bases). The CDR3 has 14 amino acids. V lost 2 bases to trimming and J lost 3 bases, with 11 bases between them. Looked up from germline, CDR1 is KGHSH and CDR2 is LQKENI. Written as DNA, the CDR3 is TGTGCCAGCTCACCAGCGGGGTCCGACTACGAGCAGTACTTC. This sequence encodes CASSPAGSDYEQYF. Complete variable domain (other parts from reference TRBV18 and TRBJ2-7): NAGVMQNPRHLVRRRGQEARLRCSPMKGHSHVYWYRQLPEEGLKFMVYLQKENIIDESGMPKERFSAEFPKEGPSILRIQQVVRGDSAAYFCASSPAGSDYEQYFGPGTRLTVT.

V gene TRBV18 combines with J gene TRBJ2-7; D uncertain. Looked up from germline, CDR1 is KGHSH and CDR2 is LQKENI. The CDR3 totals 14 residues. V lost 3 bases, J lost 5 bases, and 14 bases lay in between. In DNA, the CDR3 is TGTGCCAGCTCACCCCTTACAGATTCCCACGAGCAGTACTTC. It codes for CASSPLTDSHEQYF.

V is TRBV6-1 and J is TRBJ2-2; D remains ambiguous. V lost 6 bases to trimming and J lost 5 bases, with 10 bases between them. CDR1 MNHNS and CDR2 SASEGT come from the germline V gene. The CDR3 has 13 amino acids. The CDR3 loop reads CASRSSGTGELFF. The CDR3 DNA is TGTGCCAGCAGGAGTTCCGGTACCGGGGAGCTGTTTTTT.

This sequence joins TRBV19 and TRBJ2-2; weak D call: TRBD1 (6 bases). Trimming stripped 3 bases from V and 7 bases from J, with 12 bases between. Germline CDR1 is LNHDA and CDR2 is SQIVND (reference sequence). This CDR3 spans 14 amino acids. In DNA form, the CDR3 reads TGTGCCAGTAGTATGGGGGCAGGGAACGGGGAGCTGTTTTTT. Translated: CASSMGAGNGELFF.

Only a few counts were recorded for this clone. The rearrangement uses TRBV20-1 and TRBJ2-7; D remains unclear. The V end was cut by 1 base, the J end by 1 base, with 2 bases between. This CDR3 comprises 11 residues. Germline CDR1 DFQATT, CDR2 SNEGSKA (reference sequence). The CDR3 DNA sequence: TGCAGTGCTAGAGTTTCCTACGAGCAGTACTTC. This translates into CSARVSYEQYF.

The chain is built from TRBV7-9 and TRBJ1-3; possible D gene TRBD1, 5 bases. V lost 2 bases, J lost 2 bases, and 13 bases lay in between. CDR1 is SEHNR, CDR2 FQNEAQ, per germline (reference sequence). This CDR3 spans 16 amino acids. DNA of the CDR3: TGTGCCAGCAGCTTAAATCGGAGGGGCCCTGGAAACACCATATATTTT. Translated, it gives CASSLNRRGPGNTIYF.

This clone was picked up one time. The V and J genes are TRBV27 and TRBJ2-7; no reliable D call. The CDR3 runs 15 residues. V was shortened by 0 bases and J by 3 bases, with 12 bases between the two germline ends. CDR1 and CDR2 (germline): MNHEY, SMNVEV (reference sequence). The CDR3 sequence is CASSLSPPDFYEQYF. The CDR3 nucleotides read TGTGCCAGCAGTTTATCTCCCCCGGATTTCTACGAGCAGTACTTC.

This clone was recorded a few times. V and J are TRBV30 and TRBJ1-3; D not certain. Trimming pared 4 bases from V and 0 bases from J, leaving 13 bases between. The germline CDR1 and CDR2 sequences are GTSNPN and SVGIG (reference sequence). The CDR3 has 15 residues. This chain's CDR3 is CAWNKRRLSGNTIYF. The CDR3 bases are TGTGCCTGGAATAAAAGGCGGCTCTCTGGAAACACCATATATTTT.

The V gene is TRBV27, the J gene TRBJ1-2; 7 bases are shared with TRBD1. The CDR3 sequence is 17 residues long. V was pared by 2 bases and J by 6 bases, with 15 bases of the junction left unmatched. The germline gives CDR1 MNHEY, CDR2 SMNVEV (reference sequence). CDR3 DNA sequence: TGTGCCAGCAGTTTAACCCTACTAACAACAGGGGTTGATGGCTACACCTTC. This encodes CASSLTLLTTGVDGYTF.

The chain uses TRBV7-6 and TRBJ2-1, with D possibly being TRBD2 (5 bases). The CDR3 consists of 15 residues. The V and J ends lost 4 bases and 0 bases respectively, with 10 bases between them. In germline, CDR1 is SGHVS, CDR2 FNYEAQ. The CDR3 DNA is TGTGCCAGCAGCTCCCTAGCTCTCTCCTACAATGAGCAGTTCTTC. It codes for CASSSLALSYNEQFF.

The V and J genes are TRBV5-4 and TRBJ2-2, with 8 bases matching TRBD1. J was trimmed by 3 bases and V by 0 bases; bases with no gene match: 13. This CDR3 comprises 19 residues. The germline CDR1 and CDR2 sequences are SGHNT and YYREEE (reference sequence). The CDR3 loop reads CASSLDRGWGTGYTGELFF. DNA for the CDR3: TGTGCCAGCAGCTTGGATAGAGGTTGGGGGACAGGATACACCGGGGAGCTGTTTTTT. Using reference TRBV5-4 and TRBJ2-2 for the parts outside the CDR3, the full variable domain is ETGVTQSPTHLIKTRGQQVTLRCSSQSGHNTVSWYQQALGQGPQFIFQYYREEENGRGNFPPRFSGLQFPNYSSELNVNALELDDSALYLCASSLDRGWGTGYTGELFFGEGSRLTVL.

This chain links TRBV29-1 with TRBJ1-1, with D maybe TRBD1 (6 bases). Germline CDR1 SQVTM, CDR2 ANQGSEA. V lost 2 bases to trimming and J lost 6 bases, with 13 bases between them. This CDR3 is 13 amino acids long. CDR3 loop: CSVETGAGAEAFF. The DNA of the CDR3 is TGCAGCGTTGAAACGGGGGCGGGCGCTGAAGCTTTCTTT.

This clone was seen only once. V gene TRBV19 combines with J gene TRBJ1-4, with D maybe TRBD1 (5 bases). Trimming pared 6 bases from V and 4 bases from J, leaving 18 bases between. Germline CDR1 LNHDA, CDR2 SQIVND (reference sequence). This CDR3 comprises 16 residues. CDR3 nucleotide sequence: TGTGCCAGTAGCCGACAGCCCCCGGGGGTTAATGAAAAACTGTTTTTT. Translating gives CASSRQPPGVNEKLFF.

The V and J genes are TRBV19 and TRBJ2-2; D may correspond to TRBD1 or TRBD2 (5 bases each). The CDR3 totals 17 residues. With 3 bases removed from V and 3 bases from J, the gap between germline ends came to 17 bases. Germline lookup yields CDR1 LNHDA and CDR2 SQIVND (reference sequence). In nucleotides, the CDR3 is TGTGCCAGTAGTATTCGGTTCGGGACGGCCGACACCGGGGAGCTGTTTTTT. The encoded protein is CASSIRFGTADTGELFF.

V gene TRBV5-1 combines with J gene TRBJ1-4; a weak D match, TRBD1 (6 bases). With 0 bases removed from V and 4 bases from J, the gap between germline ends came to 10 bases. CDR1 and CDR2 (germline): SGHRS, YFSETQ. This CDR3 has 15 amino acids. The CDR3 loop is CASSLEAGDNEKLFF. DNA for the CDR3: TGCGCCAGCAGCTTGGAAGCAGGGGATAATGAAAAACTGTTTTTT.

J is TRBJ1-1 and V is TRBV10-3, with D hard to call. Germline assignment: CDR1 ENHRY and CDR2 SYGVKD. The CDR3 runs to 11 residues. Trimming left V 11 bases short and J 1 base short, with 8 bases between. CDR3 residues: CAVRGNTEAFF. The CDR3 region has the DNA TGTGCCGTACGGGGGAACACTGAAGCTTTCTTT.

Relative to its sample, this clone is medium-sized. The rearrangement uses TRBV7-8 and TRBJ2-7; D possibly corresponds to TRBD1 (6 bases). Trimming left V 1 base short and J 8 bases short, with 12 bases between. Per the germline V gene, CDR1 is SGHVS and CDR2 is FQNEAQ. CDR3 length: 13 residues. The CDR3 DNA is TGTGCCAGCAGCTTAGAAGAGGGGGTTAAGCAGTACTTC. Amino acids: CASSLEEGVKQYF.

The J gene is TRBJ2-2, the V gene TRBV5-1; D is ambiguous. The V and J ends lost 0 bases and 1 base respectively, with 4 bases between them. The CDR3 runs 14 residues. Looked up from germline, CDR1 is SGHRS and CDR2 is YFSETQ. The CDR3 DNA reads TGCGCCAGCAGCTTGGGAATGAACACCGGGGAGCTGTTTTTT. It is translated as CASSLGMNTGELFF.

This chain links TRBV4-3 with TRBJ1-2, with 10 bases identical to TRBD1. Germline V gives CDR1 LGHNA, CDR2 YSLEER. The CDR3 is 16 residues long. Unmatched junction bases numbered 5, after V lost 0 bases and J lost 4 bases. CDR3 sequence: CASSQDMGQGFYGYTF. The DNA for the CDR3 is TGCGCCAGCAGCCAAGATATGGGACAGGGGTTCTATGGCTACACCTTC.

The chain is built from TRBV18 and TRBJ1-2, with D perhaps TRBD1 (5 bases). The V and J ends lost 3 bases and 7 bases respectively, with 6 bases between them. CDR1 is KGHSH, CDR2 LQKENI, per germline. This CDR3 contains 11 residues. CDR3 loop: CASSPGGGYTF. For the CDR3, the DNA is TGTGCCAGCTCACCCGGGGGTGGCTACACCTTC.

This clone was counted once. CDR3 region: CASSVGDRGPRGTEAFF. In DNA form, the CDR3 reads TGTGCCAGCAGCGTAGGGGACAGGGGCCCAAGGGGCACTGAAGCTTTCTTT. The chain couples TRBV9 to TRBJ1-1; 10 nucleotides line up with TRBD1. CDR1 SGDLS and CDR2 YYNGEE come from the germline V gene. Losses at the gene ends were 0 bases for V and 4 bases for J; bases not matched to a gene: 9. This CDR3 spans 17 amino acids.

A few counts support this clone. DNA of the CDR3: TGTGCCAGCAGCACCCATCAAGTGGGGGGGCCTGAAGCTTTCTTT. Its translation is CASSTHQVGGPEAFF. V and J are TRBV14 and TRBJ1-1, with a tentative D call TRBD1 (6 bases). The CDR3 sequence is 15 residues long. With 5 bases removed from V and 6 bases from J, the gap between germline ends came to 19 bases. Germline V gene sequence: CDR1 SGHDN, CDR2 FVKESK.

The V and J genes are TRBV19 and TRBJ2-1; TRBD1 matches 9 bases. CDR3 length: 14 amino acids. J lost 9 bases, V lost 3 bases, and 6 bases had no gene match. The germline V gene encodes CDR1 LNHDA and CDR2 SQIVND (reference sequence). DNA for the CDR3: TGTGCCAGTAGTATCCGACAGGGGGGAGGTGAGCAGTTCTTC. Translating gives CASSIRQGGGEQFF.

The chain links TRBV7-9 to TRBJ2-3; no clear D. This CDR3 is 13 amino acids long. Trimming left V 1 base short and J 13 bases short, with 15 bases between. CDR1 and CDR2 (germline): SEHNR, FQNEAQ (reference sequence). The CDR3 loop is CASSLVSVTWEYF. DNA of the CDR3: TGTGCCAGCAGCTTAGTGAGTGTGACGTGGGAGTATTTT.

This sequence joins TRBV7-2 and TRBJ1-5; tentatively, D is TRBD1 (5 bases). Trimming removed 4 bases from V and 13 bases from J, with 14 bases in between. The CDR3 extends over 12 amino acids. CDR1 is SGHTA, CDR2 FQGNSA, per germline. CDR3 in DNA: TGTGCCAGCAGCTCCCCCGGGGCCGGACAGCATTTT. It encodes CASSSPGAGQHF. The full variable domain, rest sourced from reference TRBV7-2 and TRBJ1-5, is GAGVSQSPSNKVTEKGKDVELRCDPISGHTALYWYRQSLGQGLEFLIYFQGNSAPDKSGLPSDRFSAERTGGSVSTLTIQRTQQEDSAVYLCASSSPGAGQHFGDGTRLSIL.

The rearrangement links TRBV6-4 to TRBJ2-1, with 7 bases matching TRBD2. The CDR3 extends over 15 amino acids. Per the germline V gene, CDR1 is MRHNA and CDR2 is SNTAGT. V was pared by 5 bases and J by 6 bases, with 10 bases of the junction left unmatched. The CDR3 spells CASSLGLGGVNEQFF. Written as DNA, the CDR3 is TGTGCCAGCAGTCTGGGACTTGGGGGGGTCAATGAGCAGTTCTTC.

The J gene is TRBJ2-7, the V gene TRBV7-2; 9 nucleotides line up with TRBD1. V dropped 8 bases and J dropped 6; count of bases not matched to a gene: 11. The CDR3 has 14 amino acids. Germline V gene lookup returns CDR1 SGHTA and CDR2 FQGNSA. The CDR3 DNA sequence: TGTGCCAGCCATCCGGGGGACAGGGTCTCCGAGCAGTACTTC. This codes for CASHPGDRVSEQYF.